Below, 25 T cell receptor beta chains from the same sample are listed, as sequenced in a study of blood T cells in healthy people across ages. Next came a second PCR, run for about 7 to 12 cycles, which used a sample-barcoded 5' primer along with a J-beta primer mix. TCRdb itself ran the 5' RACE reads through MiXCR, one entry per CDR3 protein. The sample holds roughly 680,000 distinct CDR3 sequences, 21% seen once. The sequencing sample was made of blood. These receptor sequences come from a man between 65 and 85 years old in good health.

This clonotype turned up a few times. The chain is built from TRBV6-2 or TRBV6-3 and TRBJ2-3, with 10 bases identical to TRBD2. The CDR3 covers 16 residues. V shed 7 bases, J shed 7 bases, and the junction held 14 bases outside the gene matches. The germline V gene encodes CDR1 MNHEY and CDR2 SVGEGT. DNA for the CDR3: TGTGCCAGCACACAGGGATCAAGCGGGAGGGCTTATACGCAGTATTTT. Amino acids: CASTQGSSGRAYTQYF.

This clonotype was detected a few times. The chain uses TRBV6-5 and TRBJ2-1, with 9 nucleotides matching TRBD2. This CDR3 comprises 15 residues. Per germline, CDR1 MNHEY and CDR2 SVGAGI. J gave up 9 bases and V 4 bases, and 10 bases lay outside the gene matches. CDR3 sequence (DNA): TGTGCCAGCAGTTCACTGGGACTAGCTGGGTTTGAGCAGTTCTTC. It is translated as CASSSLGLAGFEQFF.

CDR3 DNA sequence: TGTGCCAGCAGCTTAGCGGTAACCGAAATCTCCTACGAGCAGTACTTC. Translating it yields CASSLAVTEISYEQYF. The rearrangement uses TRBV7-2 and TRBJ2-7; D gene unclear. CDR3 size: 16 residues. Germline loops: CDR1 SGHTA, CDR2 FQGNSA. The V end lost 0 bases, the J end lost 0 bases, and 12 bases lay between the germline ends.

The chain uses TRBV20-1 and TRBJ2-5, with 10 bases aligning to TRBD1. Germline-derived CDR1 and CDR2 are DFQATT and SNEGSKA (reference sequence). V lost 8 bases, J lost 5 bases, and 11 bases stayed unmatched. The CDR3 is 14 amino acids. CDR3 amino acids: CSSPRQGALETQYF. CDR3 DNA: TGCAGTAGCCCAAGACAGGGGGCTTTGGAGACCCAGTACTTC.

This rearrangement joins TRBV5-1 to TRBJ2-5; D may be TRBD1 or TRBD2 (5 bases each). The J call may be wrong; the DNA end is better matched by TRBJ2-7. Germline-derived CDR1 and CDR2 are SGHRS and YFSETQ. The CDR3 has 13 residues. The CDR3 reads CASSLEGSGEQYF. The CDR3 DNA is TGCGCCAGCAGCTTGGAGGGGAGTGGCGAGCAGTACTTC.

The CDR3 nucleotides read TGTGCCAGCAGCAGTGGGGACTACCCCTGGGAGCAGTACTTC. It yields the protein CASSSGDYPWEQYF. This chain joins TRBV7-2 and TRBJ2-7, with 7 bases fitting TRBD2. The CDR3 contains 14 residues. Germline V gene sequence: CDR1 SGHTA, CDR2 FQGNSA. With V trimmed by 5 bases and J by 7 bases, 11 bases remained unmatched.

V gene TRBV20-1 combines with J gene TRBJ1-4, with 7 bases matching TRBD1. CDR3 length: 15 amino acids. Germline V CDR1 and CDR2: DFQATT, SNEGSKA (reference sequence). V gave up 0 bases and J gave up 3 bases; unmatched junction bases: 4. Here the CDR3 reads CSARDQGQSNEKLFF. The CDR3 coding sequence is TGCAGTGCTAGAGATCAGGGACAGTCTAATGAAAAACTGTTTTTT.

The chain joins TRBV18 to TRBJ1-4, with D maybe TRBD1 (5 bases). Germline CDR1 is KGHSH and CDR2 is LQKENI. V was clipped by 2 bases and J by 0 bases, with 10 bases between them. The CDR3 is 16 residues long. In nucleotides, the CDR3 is TGTGCCAGCTCACCATCGTCGGGGGCAACTAATGAAAAACTGTTTTTT. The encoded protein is CASSPSSGATNEKLFF.

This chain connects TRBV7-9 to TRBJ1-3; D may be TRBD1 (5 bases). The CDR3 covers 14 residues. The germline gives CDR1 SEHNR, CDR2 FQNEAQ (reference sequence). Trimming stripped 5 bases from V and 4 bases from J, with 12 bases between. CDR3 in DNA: TGTGCCAGCAGCCCCCTTGGGGACGGAAACACCATATATTTT. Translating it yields CASSPLGDGNTIYF. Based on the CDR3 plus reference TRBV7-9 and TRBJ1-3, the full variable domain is DTGVSQNPRHKITKRGQNVTFRCDPISEHNRLYWYRQTLGQGPEFLTYFQNEAQLEKSRLLSDRFSAERPKGSFSTLEIQRTEQGDSAMYLCASSPLGDGNTIYFGEGSWLTVV.

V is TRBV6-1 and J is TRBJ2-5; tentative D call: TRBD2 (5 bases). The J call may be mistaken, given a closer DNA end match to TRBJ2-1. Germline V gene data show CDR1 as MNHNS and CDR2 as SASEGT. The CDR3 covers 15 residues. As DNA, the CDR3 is TGTGCCAGCAGTGAAGACGGCGATATGAGGGATGAGCAGTTCTTC. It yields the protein CASSEDGDMRDEQFF.

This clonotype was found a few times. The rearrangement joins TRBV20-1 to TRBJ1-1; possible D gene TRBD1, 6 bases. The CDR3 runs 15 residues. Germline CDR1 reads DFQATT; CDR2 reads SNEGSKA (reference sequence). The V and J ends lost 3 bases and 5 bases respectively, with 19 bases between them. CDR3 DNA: TGCAGTGCTAGTAGGGGGGAAACCCACGGGACTGAAGCTTTCTTT. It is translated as CSASRGETHGTEAFF.

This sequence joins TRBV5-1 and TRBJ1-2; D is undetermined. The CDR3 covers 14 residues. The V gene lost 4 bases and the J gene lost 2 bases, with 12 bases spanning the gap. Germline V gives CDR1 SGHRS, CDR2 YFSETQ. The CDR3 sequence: CASSPSPGNYGYTF. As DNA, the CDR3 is TGCGCCAGCAGCCCGTCACCGGGAAACTATGGCTACACCTTC.

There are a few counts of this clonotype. Here the CDR3 reads CSTRTYNEQFF. CDR3 DNA: TGCAGTACACGCACCTACAATGAGCAGTTCTTC. The V call is TRBV20-1, the J call TRBJ2-7; the D is unclear. The J call may be in error: the DNA end matches TRBJ2-1 better. Germline V gene data show CDR1 as DFQATT and CDR2 as SNEGSKA (reference sequence). The CDR3 is 11 amino acids.

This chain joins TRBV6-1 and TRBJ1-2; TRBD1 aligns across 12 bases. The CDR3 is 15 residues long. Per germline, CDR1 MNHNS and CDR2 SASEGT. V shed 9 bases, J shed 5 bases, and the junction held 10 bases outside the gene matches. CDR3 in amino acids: CASPGQGAIWYGYTF. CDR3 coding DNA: TGTGCCAGTCCGGGACAGGGGGCCATATGGTATGGCTACACCTTC.

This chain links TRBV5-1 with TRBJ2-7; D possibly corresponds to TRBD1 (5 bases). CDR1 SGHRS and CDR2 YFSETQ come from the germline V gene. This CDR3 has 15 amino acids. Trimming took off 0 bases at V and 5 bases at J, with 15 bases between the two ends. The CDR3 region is CASSLADIQGDEQYF. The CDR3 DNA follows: TGCGCCAGCAGCTTGGCTGATATCCAGGGTGACGAGCAGTACTTC.

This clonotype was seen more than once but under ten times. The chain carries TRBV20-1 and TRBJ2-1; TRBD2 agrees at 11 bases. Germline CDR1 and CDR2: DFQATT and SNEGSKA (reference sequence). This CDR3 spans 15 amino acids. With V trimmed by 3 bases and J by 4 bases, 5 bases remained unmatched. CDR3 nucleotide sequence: TGCAGTGCTAGCTCGACTAGCGGGGTTTACAATGAGCAGTTCTTC. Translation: CSASSTSGVYNEQFF.

CDR3 bases: TGTGCCAGCAGCTTATTCCGCGGGAGAGACAATGAGCAGTTCTTC. Translation: CASSLFRGRDNEQFF. This chain links TRBV13 with TRBJ2-1, with 7 bases identical to TRBD2. J gave up 5 bases and V 2 bases, and 6 bases lay outside the gene matches. In germline, CDR1 is PRHDT, CDR2 FYEKMQ (reference sequence). This CDR3 is 15 amino acids long.

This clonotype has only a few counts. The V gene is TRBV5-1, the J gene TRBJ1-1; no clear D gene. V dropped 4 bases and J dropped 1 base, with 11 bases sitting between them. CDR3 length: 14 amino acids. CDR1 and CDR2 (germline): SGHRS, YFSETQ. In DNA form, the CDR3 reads TGCGCCAGCAGCCGTTTTGCAGGGAACACTGAAGCTTTCTTT. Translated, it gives CASSRFAGNTEAFF. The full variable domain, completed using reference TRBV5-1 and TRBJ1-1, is KAGVTQTPRYLIKTRGQQVTLSCSPISGHRSVSWYQQTPGQGLQFLFEYFSETQRNKGNFPGRFSGRQFSNSRSEMNVSTLELGDSALYLCASSRFAGNTEAFFGQGTRLTVV.

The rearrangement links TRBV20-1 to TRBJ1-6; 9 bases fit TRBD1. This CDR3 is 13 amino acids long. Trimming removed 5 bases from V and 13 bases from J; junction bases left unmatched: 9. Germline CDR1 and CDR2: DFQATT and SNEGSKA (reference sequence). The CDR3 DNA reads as TGCAGTGCTGGACAGGGGATGATTTTGCCCCTCCACTTT. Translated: CSAGQGMILPLHF.

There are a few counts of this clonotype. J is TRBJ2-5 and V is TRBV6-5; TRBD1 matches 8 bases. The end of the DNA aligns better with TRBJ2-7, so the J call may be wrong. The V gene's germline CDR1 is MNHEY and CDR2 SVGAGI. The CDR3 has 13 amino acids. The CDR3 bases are TGTGCCAGCGGTTGGGACAGGTTCTACGAGCAGTACTTC. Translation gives CASGWDRFYEQYF.

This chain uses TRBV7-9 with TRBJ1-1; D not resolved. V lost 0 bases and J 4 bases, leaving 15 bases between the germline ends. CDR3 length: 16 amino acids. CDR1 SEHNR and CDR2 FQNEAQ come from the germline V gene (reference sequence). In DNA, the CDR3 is TGTGCCAGCAGCTTAGCGGGGAGTGGAGTGGGCACTGAAGCTTTCTTT. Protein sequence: CASSLAGSGVGTEAFF.

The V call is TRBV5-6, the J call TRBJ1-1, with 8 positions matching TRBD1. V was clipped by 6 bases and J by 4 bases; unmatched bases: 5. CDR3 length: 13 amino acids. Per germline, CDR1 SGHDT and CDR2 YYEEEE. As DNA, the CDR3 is TGTGCCAGCACCGACAGGGGTGGCACTGAAGCTTTCTTT. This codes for CASTDRGGTEAFF.

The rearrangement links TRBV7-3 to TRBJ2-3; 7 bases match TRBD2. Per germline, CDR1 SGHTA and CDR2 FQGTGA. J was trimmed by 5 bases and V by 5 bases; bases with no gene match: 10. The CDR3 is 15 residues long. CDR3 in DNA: TGTGCCAGCAGCCCAAAGGTGGCGGGAGTAGATACGCAGTATTTT. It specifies CASSPKVAGVDTQYF.

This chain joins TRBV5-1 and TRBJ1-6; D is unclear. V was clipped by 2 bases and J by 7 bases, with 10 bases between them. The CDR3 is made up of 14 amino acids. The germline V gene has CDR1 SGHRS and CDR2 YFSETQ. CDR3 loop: CASSFGGENSPLHF. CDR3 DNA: TGCGCCAGCAGCTTCGGAGGAGAGAATTCACCCCTCCACTTT.

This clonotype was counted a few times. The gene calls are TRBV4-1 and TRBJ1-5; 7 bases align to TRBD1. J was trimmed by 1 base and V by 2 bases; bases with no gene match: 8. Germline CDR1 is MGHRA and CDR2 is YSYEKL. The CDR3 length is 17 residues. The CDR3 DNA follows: TGCGCCAGCAGCCAACTGCTACAGGGGAGGAGCAATCAGCCCCAGCATTTT. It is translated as CASSQLLQGRSNQPQHF.